What follows are 9 T cell receptor beta chains derived from one specimen sequenced in a study of blood T cell repertoires in COVID-19. Clones were sequenced by immunoSEQ multiplex PCR, and TCRdb holds only the in-frame ones, with some missing. The data contain some 120,000 clones, more than 75% of them seen just once; the ten biggest clones take up roughly 8%. Sequenced: peripheral blood. The receptors here all came from a man in his fifties with acute or convalescent COVID-19.

V is TRBV7-6 and J is TRBJ2-7; D possibly corresponds to TRBD1 (6 bases). Between the trimmed V and J ends, which lost 4 bases and 0 bases, there was a span of 10 bases. The CDR3 contains 14 residues. CDR1 is SGHVS and CDR2 is FNYEAQ in the germline V gene. The CDR3 coding sequence is TGTGCCAGCAGCTCCCGAGGGGGCTCCTACGAGCAGTACTTC. Translating gives CASSSRGGSYEQYF.

The chain joins TRBV7-6 to TRBJ2-3; 9 nucleotides line up with TRBD2. The germline V gene has CDR1 SGHVS and CDR2 FNYEAQ. The CDR3 spans 14 residues. V dropped 5 bases and J dropped 10; count of bases not matched to a gene: 10. The CDR3 region is CASSVTGTSFAQYF. The CDR3, as DNA: TGTGCCAGCAGCGTTACCGGGACTAGCTTTGCGCAGTATTTT. Drawing the rest from reference TRBV7-6 and TRBJ2-3, the complete variable domain is GAGVSQSPRYKVTKRGQDVALRCDPISGHVSLYWYRQALGQGPEFLTYFNYEAQQDKSGLPNDRFSAERPEGSISTLTIQRTEQRDSAMYRCASSVTGTSFAQYFGPGTRLTVL.

The rearrangement links TRBV30 to TRBJ2-7; TRBD1 aligns across 7 bases. The CDR3 runs 15 residues. CDR1 is GTSNPN, CDR2 SVGIG, per germline (reference sequence). The V and J ends lost 2 bases and 2 bases, in that order; junction bases with no gene match: 9. CDR3 amino acids: CAWSPWDSVAYEQYF. In nucleotides, the CDR3 is TGTGCCTGGAGTCCATGGGACAGTGTAGCCTACGAGCAGTACTTC.

This chain connects TRBV19 to TRBJ1-1; 7 bases align to TRBD1. Per the germline V gene, CDR1 is LNHDA and CDR2 is SQIVND (reference sequence). The CDR3 spans 16 residues. Trimming cost V 2 bases and J 0 bases; bases outside gene matches: 6. The CDR3 coding sequence is TGTGCCAGTAGTATAACCCGGACAGGATTGAACACTGAAGCTTTCTTT. Translation: CASSITRTGLNTEAFF.

This sequence joins TRBV19 and TRBJ2-3, with no clear D. CDR1 is LNHDA and CDR2 is SQIVND in the germline V gene (reference sequence). This CDR3 has 12 residues. The V gene lost 3 bases and the J gene lost 4 bases, with 5 bases spanning the gap. This CDR3 reads CASSMSADTQYF. CDR3 nucleotides: TGTGCCAGTAGTATGTCGGCAGATACGCAGTATTTT.

The chain links TRBV3-1 (or the pseudogene TRBV3-2) to TRBJ2-2, with 8 bases identical to TRBD2. CDR1 and CDR2 (germline): LGHDT, YNNKEL (reference sequence). V was clipped by 1 base and J by 0 bases; unmatched bases: 7. The CDR3 spans 18 residues. In nucleotides, the CDR3 is TGTGCCAGCAGCCAAGCTTGGGCGGGAGGTTCGAACACCGGGGAGCTGTTTTTT. Protein sequence: CASSQAWAGGSNTGELFF.

The chain uses TRBV19 and TRBJ1-5; tentative D call: TRBD1 (5 bases). V was clipped by 5 bases and J by 9 bases, with 26 bases between them. The CDR3 covers 17 residues. Per the germline V gene, CDR1 is LNHDA and CDR2 is SQIVND (reference sequence). This CDR3 is CASSLYGEQDRSLPQHF. In DNA form, the CDR3 reads TGTGCCAGTAGTCTTTATGGGGAACAGGACCGTTCCCTGCCCCAGCATTTT.

The CDR3 nucleotides are TGTGCCAGCAGCGTAGGCCTAGCGGGAGACTACGAGCAGTACTTC. Its translation: CASSVGLAGDYEQYF. The chain has TRBV9 and TRBJ2-7, with TRBD2 matching over 10 bases. From germline, CDR1 is SGDLS and CDR2 YYNGEE. The CDR3 is 15 residues long. J gave up 3 bases and V 0 bases, and 3 bases lay outside the gene matches.

CDR3 protein: CASSPGRTSGILEQYF. The DNA of the CDR3 is TGTGCCAGCTCCCCCGGTAGGACTAGCGGGATCTTAGAGCAGTACTTC. The V gene is TRBV18, the J gene TRBJ2-7, with TRBD2 matching 12 bases. V lost 6 bases, J lost 7 bases, and 13 bases stayed unmatched. Germline values: CDR1 KGHSH, CDR2 LQKENI. CDR3 size: 16 residues.